This T cell receptor beta chain was recorded in a study of T cell clonality in common variable immunodeficiency. Study results and caveats: T cell subpopulation sequencing would be needed to explain CVID clonality.

This clone was observed many times. Its specificity is not known. The read halts 3 residues ahead of the CDR3 end, with the missing end drawn from the germline J gene. CDR3 length equals 15 residues. The V segment lost 0 bases and the J segment 6 bases; nucleotides outside the gene matches: 7. The germline gives CDR1 SGHTA, CDR2 FQGTGA. Control and CVID samples contributed equal amounts of genomic DNA. Libraries were prepared by immunoSEQ multiplex PCR; TCRdb keeps only in-frame clonotypes and omits some of them. Singletons are absent from the sample, which has roughly 42,000 clones. Both groups were predominantly of Caucasian heritage.

The chain combines TRBV7-3 with TRBJ1-1; 7 bases map to TRBD1. The sample was peripheral blood mononuclear cells. The sequence was collected from a person between 18 and 69 years old in good health. This CDR3 reads CASSLTRDSFAEAFF. Partial CDR3 DNA: TGTGCCAGCAGCTTAACTAGGGACAGTTTCGCTGAA.